Listed below are T cell receptor beta chains from one sample, sequenced in a study of blood T cell repertoires in COVID-19. TCRdb's copy holds only in-frame clones and misses some; the assay was immunoSEQ multiplex PCR. The top ten clones hold 2.3% of a sample with 150,000 or so clones, more than 70% of them seen once. The sequencing input was peripheral blood. The receptor set was obtained from a human donor in a cohort sampled during active COVID-19. Each CDR3 is given with its conserved first and last residue.

V gene: TRBV7-3
CDR3 protein: CASSSRPGLAGRAKSGELFF

V gene: TRBV7-2
CDR3 protein: CASSLDRANTGELFF

V gene: TRBV6-5
CDR3 protein: CASSYRTGAYEQYF

V gene: TRBV29-1
CDR3 protein: CSVTLGGSNEKLFF

V gene: TRBV7-3
CDR3 protein: CASSPGSGQGMYEQYF

V gene: TRBV4-3
CDR3 protein: CASSQGGQDKFSYEQYF

V gene: TRBV6-5
CDR3 protein: CASRSTSYEQYF

V gene: TRBV7-9
CDR3 protein: CASSSAGGPLQETQYF

V gene: TRBV18
CDR3 protein: CASSPFSLPEHRELFF

V gene: TRBV24-1
CDR3 protein: CATQAGGARGADTQYF

V gene: TRBV4-2
CDR3 protein: CASSHPGGDSEAFF

V gene: TRBV7-3
CDR3 protein: CASRQGQGLLNTEAFF

V gene: TRBV25-1
CDR3 protein: CASSEGGGELFF

V gene: TRBV10-1
CDR3 protein: CASSEEVGTLNTEAFF

V gene: TRBV4-1
CDR3 protein: CASSQPEGVGELFF

V gene: TRBV18
CDR3 protein: CASSPPQGMGNTEAFF

V gene: TRBV9
CDR3 protein: CASSLGRAGNTIYF

V gene: TRBV3-1/TRBV3-2
CDR3 protein: CASSRRYRTGGTDTQYF

V gene: TRBV28
CDR3 protein: CASSTPPGSSYEQYF

V gene: TRBV12-3/TRBV12-4
CDR3 protein: CASSLGHSYEQYF

V gene: TRBV28
CDR3 protein: CASSLYRGQKNTEAFF

V gene: TRBV6-2/TRBV6-3
CDR3 protein: CASSPTRAPNQPQHF

V gene: TRBV28
CDR3 protein: CASSPGSQIKNIQYF

V gene: TRBV4-1
CDR3 protein: CASSQIAGLGNQPQHF

V gene: TRBV9
CDR3 protein: CASSVGLREGEQYF

V gene: TRBV4-3
CDR3 protein: CASSPKGGGGGELFF

V gene: TRBV7-2
CDR3 protein: CASSLVLGENSPLHF

V gene: TRBV6-5
CDR3 protein: CAILRDYSYNEQFF

V gene: TRBV6-1
CDR3 protein: CASSEELAGVYYEQYF

V gene: TRBV30
CDR3 protein: CAWSVTRYQETQYF

V gene: TRBV14
CDR3 protein: CASSQDVQGSAFF

V gene: TRBV5-4
CDR3 protein: CASRGTGGLIMNTEAFF

V gene: TRBV19
CDR3 protein: CASTPRGQGAANYGYTF

V gene: TRBV11-2
CDR3 protein: CASSLGSGGYNEQFF

V gene: TRBV6-5
CDR3 protein: CASRKDGRAGGEQFF

V gene: TRBV3-1/TRBV3-2
CDR3 protein: CASSQGRDKGEFF

V gene: TRBV4-2
CDR3 protein: CASSPDTQETQYF

V gene: TRBV4-2
CDR3 protein: CASSQISGGDLGEQFF

V gene: TRBV28
CDR3 protein: CASSFTGTGYADTQYF

V gene: TRBV7-9
CDR3 protein: CASSLAASGLSTDTQYF

V gene: TRBV12-3/TRBV12-4
CDR3 protein: CASSFVNEQFF

V gene: TRBV7-3
CDR3 protein: CASSLGPHQETQYF

V gene: TRBV3-1/TRBV3-2
CDR3 protein: CASSRGREQFF

V gene: TRBV19
CDR3 protein: CASSRTSGETDTQYF

V gene: TRBV4-1
CDR3 protein: CASSQERLAGVYEQYF

V gene: TRBV4-1
CDR3 protein: CASSPTDTTDTQYF

V gene: TRBV29-1
CDR3 protein: CSVVQAETQYF

V gene: TRBV15
CDR3 protein: CATSRGTSGGADTQYF

V gene: TRBV9
CDR3 protein: CASSVAFEGGRTIYF

V gene: TRBV7-6
CDR3 protein: CASSLARTSGSSRGDTQYF

V gene: TRBV11-2
CDR3 protein: CASTLSGSLTDTQYF

V gene: TRBV3-1/TRBV3-2
CDR3 protein: CASSLAVVTDTQYF

V gene: TRBV19
CDR3 protein: CASSIPWQNTGELFF

V gene: TRBV4-1
CDR3 protein: CASSQDRSLYEQYF